A single sample is the source of the 9 T cell receptor beta chains below, sequenced in a study of T-cell reconstitution after alpha-beta-depleted transplantation in children (dated by TCRdb to 2015 to 2016). Library preparation employed PCR. Reads for this sample came from an Illumina HiSeq 2500. To normalize quantification of the TCRbeta repertoire, the TCR libraries were built with molecular barcoding that relied on unique molecular identifiers. The raw public reads went through TCRdb reprocessing: fastp at Q25, MiXCR clone calling, in-frame beta chains kept. Each CDR3 protein appears once, grouped with its most common genes and DNA. This sample has approximately 350,000 distinct CDR3 sequences in its table, and under 13% of those were observed once. The ten largest clones take up around 2.4% of the sample. The material sequenced was PBMCs from the stem cell graft donor, taken from the stem cell graft. The origin of the receptors is a human donor who donated a stem cell graft to a child with acute lymphoblastic leukemia.

This clonotype was observed many times. This chain joins TRBV7-8 and TRBJ2-2; D is unresolved. V was cut by 1 base and J by 5 bases, with 5 bases left in between. Germline-derived CDR1 and CDR2 are SGHVS and FQNEAQ. The CDR3 has 13 residues. The CDR3 nucleotides are TGTGCCAGCAGCTTAGTGTTAACCGGGGAGCTGTTTTTT. It translates to CASSLVLTGELFF.

This clonotype was counted between two and nine times. The CDR3 sequence: CASIQGLSYEQYF. The CDR3 DNA is TGTGCCAGCATCCAGGGGCTCTCCTACGAGCAGTACTTC. This chain uses TRBV28 with TRBJ2-7, with D tentatively TRBD1 (6 bases). The CDR3 spans 13 residues. The ends were cut back, 7 bases at V and 0 bases at J, with 10 bases in the middle. Germline CDR1 reads MDHEN; CDR2 reads SYDVKM.

At least ten counts were recorded for this clonotype. The chain has TRBV7-8 and TRBJ2-7, with D perhaps TRBD1 (7 bases). CDR1 SGHVS and CDR2 FQNEAQ come from the germline V gene. CDR3 length equals 16 residues. V was clipped by 0 bases and J by 5 bases, with 17 bases between them. This CDR3 reads CASSLAGGRGDHEQYF. The CDR3, as DNA: TGTGCCAGCAGCTTAGCCGGGGGCAGGGGGGACCACGAGCAGTACTTC.

The chain links TRBV3-1 to TRBJ2-1; D gene uncertain. The CDR3 spans 15 residues. Per germline, CDR1 LGHDT and CDR2 YNNKEL (reference sequence). Trimming removed 3 bases from V and 4 bases from J, with 13 bases in between. Here the CDR3 DNA reads TGTGCCAGCAGCCATAACCGTTACGTTTACAATGAGCAGTTCTTC. It encodes CASSHNRYVYNEQFF.

There are a few counts of this clonotype. The chain uses TRBV5-4 and TRBJ2-6; 16 nucleotides agree with TRBD2. Trimming removed 4 bases from V and 0 bases from J; junction bases left unmatched: 4. CDR3 length: 19 residues. The germline V gene has CDR1 SGHNT and CDR2 YYREEE (reference sequence). The CDR3 bases are TGTGCCAGCAGCATGGGACTAGCGGGAGGGTCCTCTGGGGCCAACGTCCTGACTTTC. It translates to CASSMGLAGGSSGANVLTF.

This clonotype was detected only a few times. The chain links TRBV4-1 to TRBJ1-5; D unresolved. The CDR3 extends over 13 amino acids. The V gene's germline CDR1 is MGHRA and CDR2 YSYEKL. The V end lost 0 bases, the J end lost 3 bases, and 3 bases lay between the germline ends. CDR3 loop: CASSQDHNQPQHF. The CDR3 DNA sequence: TGCGCCAGCAGCCAAGACCACAATCAGCCCCAGCATTTT.

This clonotype was seen many times. J is TRBJ2-1 and V is TRBV28; 11 bases are shared with TRBD1. Germline CDR1 and CDR2: MDHEN and SYDVKM. Trimming removed 4 bases from V and 4 bases from J; junction bases left unmatched: 12. This CDR3 is 18 amino acids long. CDR3 protein: CASSSIYGGDRGYNEQFF. The CDR3 DNA is TGTGCCAGCAGTTCTATTTATGGAGGGGACAGGGGGTACAATGAGCAGTTCTTC.

The V call is TRBV5-5, the J call TRBJ2-7, with D uncertain. Trimming took 2 bases from V and 0 from J, leaving 21 bases between them. This CDR3 is built from 18 residues. Germline V gene lookup returns CDR1 SGHKS and CDR2 YYEKEE (reference sequence). CDR3 sequence: CASSFFASDIIFSYEQYF. The CDR3 coding sequence is TGTGCCAGCAGCTTCTTCGCTTCCGATATCATATTCTCCTACGAGCAGTACTTC.

This clonotype was counted a single time. The chain links TRBV15 to TRBJ2-7; D gene uncertain. Germline CDR1 reads LNHNV; CDR2 reads YYDKDF (reference sequence). Trimming stripped 0 bases from V and 5 bases from J, with 14 bases between. The CDR3 totals 15 residues. The CDR3 protein is CATSREKGRVHEQYF. The CDR3 bases are TGTGCCACCAGCAGAGAAAAGGGCCGGGTCCACGAGCAGTACTTC.